These 32 T cell receptor beta chains were all obtained from the same sample, sequenced in a study of blood T cell repertoires in COVID-19. The data were produced by immunoSEQ multiplex PCR, yet TCRdb's version contains in-frame clones alone and is incomplete. The sample has 77,000 or so clones; about 83% are singletons. The source material was peripheral blood. These receptors were collected from a woman aged 60-75 years with acute or convalescent COVID-19.

The rearrangement joins TRBV2 to TRBJ1-4, with D possibly matching TRBD1 (6 bases). V was shortened by 8 bases and J by 7 bases, with 17 bases between the two germline ends. The CDR3 spans 14 residues. Germline V CDR1 and CDR2: SNHLY, FYNNEI. The CDR3 spells CASGREGGSEKLFF. The CDR3 coding sequence is TGTGCCAGCGGGAGGGAAGGGGGAAGTGAAAAACTGTTTTTT.

V gene TRBV6-5 combines with J gene TRBJ2-7; maybe TRBD1 (6 bases). CDR1 and CDR2 (germline): MNHEY, SVGAGI. The CDR3 length is 13 residues. The V end lost 6 bases, the J end lost 3 bases, and 12 bases lay between the germline ends. In nucleotides, the CDR3 is TGTGCCAGCAGACCAGAGGGGGTCTACGAGCAGTACTTC. As protein: CASRPEGVYEQYF.

This clone was seen a handful of times. The chain recombines TRBV19 with TRBJ2-7; 12 bases are a match to TRBD2. Trimming at V came to 5 bases and at J to 8 bases, leaving 16 bases not matched to a gene. This CDR3 spans 17 amino acids. Per germline, CDR1 LNHDA and CDR2 SQIVND (reference sequence). The CDR3 nucleotides read TGTGCCAGTAGTTCCACTCAACTAGCGGGGGGCCAATTTAAGCAGTACTTC. Amino acid sequence: CASSSTQLAGGQFKQYF. The variable domain in full, with the rest retrieved from reference TRBV19 and TRBJ2-7, is DGGITQSPKYLFRKEGQNVTLSCEQNLNHDAMYWYRQDPGQGLRLIYYSQIVNDFQKGDIAEGYSVSREKKESFPLTVTSAQKNPTAFYLCASSSTQLAGGQFKQYFGPGTRLTVT.

This rearrangement joins TRBV3-1 (or the pseudogene TRBV3-2) to TRBJ1-4; no firm D call. The CDR3 sequence is 14 residues long. The germline V and J ends were trimmed by 4 bases and 0 bases, with 6 bases remaining between them. Germline CDR1 LGHDT, CDR2 YNNKEL (reference sequence). As DNA, the CDR3 is TGTGCCAGCAGCCTGCAGGCAACTAATGAAAAACTGTTTTTT. Residues: CASSLQATNEKLFF.

The chain couples TRBV7-3 to TRBJ1-2, with TRBD1 as a possible D gene (5 bases). Trimming removed 2 bases from V and 4 bases from J, with 17 bases in between. The V gene's germline CDR1 is SGHTA and CDR2 FQGTGA. CDR3 length: 16 residues. The CDR3 bases are TGTGCCAGCAGCTTAGGGGGGACCCCCGGGGGCTATGGCTACACCTTC. Residues: CASSLGGTPGGYGYTF. Full variable domain (remainder filled in from reference TRBV7-3 and TRBJ1-2): GAGVSQTPSNKVTEKGKYVELRCDPISGHTALYWYRQSLGQGPEFLIYFQGTGAADDSGLPNDRFFAVRPEGSVSTLKIQRTERGDSAVYLCASSLGGTPGGYGYTFGSGTRLTVV.

The chain joins TRBV19 to TRBJ2-3; TRBD2 aligns across 7 bases. Trimming at V came to 3 bases and at J to 6 bases, leaving 9 bases not matched to a gene. The CDR3 length is 15 residues. Germline CDR1 reads LNHDA; CDR2 reads SQIVND (reference sequence). CDR3 residues: CASSMWQGGSDTQYF. The CDR3 nucleotides read TGTGCCAGTAGTATGTGGCAGGGAGGGTCTGATACGCAGTATTTT.

The V gene is TRBV13, the J gene TRBJ1-1; TRBD1 agrees at 11 bases. The CDR3 consists of 16 residues. Germline V CDR1 and CDR2: PRHDT, FYEKMQ (reference sequence). Losses at the gene ends were 5 bases for V and 3 bases for J; bases not matched to a gene: 8. The CDR3 DNA sequence: TGTGCCAGCAGCCCAGGGACAGGGGGGTGGCACACTGAAGCTTTCTTT. It specifies CASSPGTGGWHTEAFF.

The rearrangement links TRBV5-4 to TRBJ2-6; 9 nucleotides align to TRBD1. Germline V gives CDR1 SGHNT, CDR2 YYREEE (reference sequence). The CDR3 covers 18 residues. Unmatched junction bases numbered 11, after V lost 3 bases and J lost 4 bases. CDR3 sequence (DNA): TGTGCCAGCAGCTCACCGGGACAGGGCCTTTCCGGGGCCAACGTCCTGACTTTC. It codes for CASSSPGQGLSGANVLTF.

The chain combines TRBV3-1 (or the pseudogene TRBV3-2) with TRBJ1-5; D not resolved. Looked up from germline, CDR1 is LGHDT and CDR2 is YNNKEL (reference sequence). V gave up 2 bases and J gave up 6 bases, with 14 bases separating them. This CDR3 comprises 15 residues. The CDR3 region is CASSQLSNSGQPQHF. CDR3 coding DNA: TGTGCCAGCAGCCAACTCAGCAACTCAGGTCAGCCCCAGCATTTT.

The rearrangement links TRBV3-1 (or the pseudogene TRBV3-2) to TRBJ2-1; D is unclear. CDR1 is LGHDT and CDR2 is YNNKEL in the germline V gene (reference sequence). The germline V and J ends were trimmed by 3 bases and 5 bases, with 11 bases remaining between them. The length of the CDR3 is 14 residues. CDR3 residues: CASSHRLSDNEQFF. The CDR3, as DNA: TGTGCCAGCAGCCACCGCCTCAGCGACAATGAGCAGTTCTTC.

This chain joins TRBV29-1 and TRBJ1-1, with D uncertain. The V gene lost 3 bases and the J gene lost 4 bases, with 6 bases spanning the gap. This CDR3 is 11 amino acids long. The germline gives CDR1 SQVTM, CDR2 ANQGSEA. In DNA form, the CDR3 reads TGCAGCGTTGAGGAGGCCACTGAAGCTTTCTTT. Protein sequence: CSVEEATEAFF.

The V call is TRBV19, the J call TRBJ1-1, with D unclear. CDR3 size: 11 residues. Germline V CDR1 and CDR2: LNHDA, SQIVND (reference sequence). The V end was cut by 5 bases, the J end by 4 bases, with 5 bases between. Here the CDR3 reads CASSPGTEAFF. CDR3 sequence (DNA): TGTGCCAGTAGTCCAGGCACTGAAGCTTTCTTT. Using reference TRBV19 and TRBJ1-1 for the parts outside the CDR3, the full variable domain is DGGITQSPKYLFRKEGQNVTLSCEQNLNHDAMYWYRQDPGQGLRLIYYSQIVNDFQKGDIAEGYSVSREKKESFPLTVTSAQKNPTAFYLCASSPGTEAFFGQGTRLTVV.

The chain uses TRBV20-1 and TRBJ2-7; D not certain. Trimming removed 3 bases from V and 3 bases from J, with 12 bases in between. CDR1 is DFQATT and CDR2 is SNEGSKA in the germline V gene (reference sequence). The CDR3 has 13 residues. CDR3 nucleotides: TGCAGTGCTAGTCTGATACAGAGCTACGAGCAGTACTTC. Protein product: CSASLIQSYEQYF.

V is TRBV14 and J is TRBJ1-1, with 8 bases matching TRBD1. Looked up from germline, CDR1 is SGHDN and CDR2 is FVKESK. The CDR3 is made up of 16 amino acids. Unmatched junction bases numbered 7, after V lost 4 bases and J lost 0 bases. CDR3 sequence (DNA): TGTGCCAGCAGCCGAGGGACAGGAAACTTGAACACTGAAGCTTTCTTT. Translating gives CASSRGTGNLNTEAFF. The complete variable domain, with remaining parts taken from reference TRBV14 and TRBJ1-1, reads EAGVTQFPSHSVIEKGQTVTLRCDPISGHDNLYWYRRVMGKEIKFLLHFVKESKQDESGMPNNRFLAERTGGTYSTLKVQPAELEDSGVYFCASSRGTGNLNTEAFFGQGTRLTVV.

The chain links TRBV6-5 to TRBJ2-2; TRBD2 matches at 7 bases. This CDR3 is built from 14 residues. Germline loops: CDR1 MNHEY, CDR2 SVGAGI. V was pared by 7 bases and J by 3 bases, with 5 bases of the junction left unmatched. The CDR3 DNA sequence: TGTGCCAGCACTCTAGCGGAGTACACCGGGGAGCTGTTTTTT. Its translation: CASTLAEYTGELFF.

This chain's CDR3 is CASTRTGGDTEAFF. The CDR3 DNA follows: TGTGCCAGTACGAGGACAGGGGGGGACACTGAAGCTTTCTTT. The V and J genes are TRBV19 and TRBJ1-1; 10 positions match TRBD1. CDR1 LNHDA and CDR2 SQIVND come from the germline V gene (reference sequence). This CDR3 comprises 14 residues. Trimming cost V 7 bases and J 3 bases; bases outside gene matches: 5. Full variable domain (outside the CDR3, taken from reference TRBV19 and TRBJ1-1): DGGITQSPKYLFRKEGQNVTLSCEQNLNHDAMYWYRQDPGQGLRLIYYSQIVNDFQKGDIAEGYSVSREKKESFPLTVTSAQKNPTAFYLCASTRTGGDTEAFFGQGTRLTVV.

This chain uses TRBV6-6 with TRBJ1-2; the match to TRBD1 covers 8 bases. This CDR3 is built from 15 residues. Germline CDR1 reads MNHNY; CDR2 reads SVGAGI (reference sequence). Trimming took 2 bases from V and 6 from J; bases not matched to a gene: 8. The CDR3 protein is CASSYGSGGSDGYTF. CDR3 DNA sequence: TGTGCCAGCAGTTACGGGTCAGGGGGCTCCGATGGCTACACCTTC.

This clone was seen a handful of times. The chain couples TRBV5-8 to TRBJ1-5, with TRBD1 matching over 9 bases. CDR3 length: 14 amino acids. The ends lost 3 bases at V and 9 bases at J; junction bases unmatched: 7. Germline V gene lookup returns CDR1 SGHTS and CDR2 YDEGEE. The chain's CDR3 is CASSSGTGTRPQHF. The CDR3 DNA follows: TGTGCCAGCAGCTCCGGGACAGGGACTCGGCCCCAGCATTTT.

V is TRBV6-4 and J is TRBJ2-1, with a weak D call TRBD2 (5 bases). Germline loops: CDR1 MRHNA, CDR2 SNTAGT. The CDR3 totals 14 residues. Trimming removed 2 bases at V and 0 bases at J, with 5 bases between. As DNA, the CDR3 is TGTGCCAGCAGTGACGGGAGCTCCTACAATGAGCAGTTCTTC. It specifies CASSDGSSYNEQFF.

J is TRBJ2-1 and V is TRBV5-1; TRBD1 is a possible D gene (8 bases). Trimming cost V 5 bases and J 4 bases, with 13 bases left between them. CDR3 size: 14 residues. Germline-derived CDR1 and CDR2 are SGHRS and YFSETQ. The CDR3: CASREQGGYNEQFF. CDR3 nucleotide sequence: TGCGCCAGCAGAGAACAGGGGGGGTACAATGAGCAGTTCTTC.

The V gene is TRBV5-6, the J gene TRBJ2-2, with D perhaps matching TRBD1 (6 bases). Germline assignment: CDR1 SGHDT and CDR2 YYEEEE. Between the trimmed V and J ends, which lost 5 bases and 2 bases, there was a span of 13 bases. This CDR3 comprises 15 residues. The CDR3 DNA is TGTGCCAGCAGGGTTGGACAGATAAACACCGGGGAGCTGTTTTTT. It codes for CASRVGQINTGELFF. The whole variable domain, filled in from reference TRBV5-6 and TRBJ2-2, reads DAGVTQSPTHLIKTRGQQVTLRCSPKSGHDTVSWYQQALGQGPQFIFQYYEEEERQRGNFPDRFSGHQFPNYSSELNVNALLLGDSALYLCASRVGQINTGELFFGEGSRLTVL.

The gene calls are TRBV18 and TRBJ2-7; D call uncertain. V was trimmed by 4 bases and J by 2 bases, leaving 9 bases between them. Germline V gene sequence: CDR1 KGHSH, CDR2 LQKENI. This CDR3 contains 13 residues. CDR3 residues: CASSRENAYEQYF. CDR3 coding DNA: TGTGCCAGCTCACGAGAGAATGCCTACGAGCAGTACTTC.

The chain employs TRBV7-3 and TRBJ1-3; 8 bases agree with TRBD1. The CDR3 loop spans 15 amino acids. Germline lookup yields CDR1 SGHTA and CDR2 FQGTGA. V trimming: 3 bases; J trimming: 0 bases; junction bases outside the gene matches: 1. CDR3 residues: CASSFGQGSGNTIYF. In DNA, the CDR3 is TGTGCCAGCAGCTTCGGACAGGGCTCTGGAAACACCATATATTTT. Drawing the rest from reference TRBV7-3 and TRBJ1-3, the complete variable domain is GAGVSQTPSNKVTEKGKYVELRCDPISGHTALYWYRQSLGQGPEFLIYFQGTGAADDSGLPNDRFFAVRPEGSVSTLKIQRTERGDSAVYLCASSFGQGSGNTIYFGEGSWLTVV.

Here the CDR3 reads CASSSSGAVGGYTF. As DNA, the CDR3 is TGTGCCAGCAGCTCCTCAGGCGCCGTTGGTGGCTACACCTTC. This chain links TRBV11-2 with TRBJ1-2; D is unresolved. The germline V gene encodes CDR1 SGHAT and CDR2 FQNNGV. This CDR3 has 14 amino acids. Trimming cost V 4 bases and J 7 bases, with 16 bases left between them.

The chain recombines TRBV5-1 with TRBJ2-7; D may be TRBD1 (6 bases). Trimming shortened V by 4 bases and J by 6 bases, and 20 bases separated the two germline ends. The CDR3 loop spans 15 amino acids. In germline, CDR1 is SGHRS, CDR2 YFSETQ. In DNA, the CDR3 is TGCGCCAGCAGCCCAGGGTCACAGGGTAGTATCGAGCAGTACTTC. This translates into CASSPGSQGSIEQYF.

This clone was seen only a few times. V and J are TRBV6-5 and TRBJ1-3; D is perhaps TRBD1 (5 bases). The V end was cut by 1 base, the J end by 0 bases, with 10 bases between. This CDR3 has 16 amino acids. The germline CDR1 and CDR2 sequences are MNHEY and SVGAGI. CDR3 amino acids: CASSYLVQGSGNTIYF. Here the CDR3 DNA reads TGTGCCAGCAGTTACTTGGTCCAGGGCTCTGGAAACACCATATATTTT.

The V and J genes are TRBV24-1 and TRBJ1-2; tentatively, D is TRBD1 (6 bases). The CDR3 loop spans 14 amino acids. V was cut by 3 bases and J by 1 base, with 8 bases left in between. From germline, CDR1 is KGHDR and CDR2 SFDVKD. The CDR3, as DNA: TGTGCCACCAGTGATCCGACAGGTAACTATGGCTACACCTTC. Its protein is CATSDPTGNYGYTF.

The rearrangement uses TRBV6-5 and TRBJ1-4; D is perhaps TRBD1 (6 bases). CDR3 size: 13 residues. Trimming removed 6 bases from V and 7 bases from J, with 12 bases in between. Germline-derived CDR1 and CDR2 are MNHEY and SVGAGI. This chain's CDR3 is CASRGAASEKLFF. In DNA, the CDR3 is TGTGCCAGCAGGGGGGCGGCGAGTGAAAAACTGTTTTTT.

A remark on this clone: The same CDR3 also results from other DNA sequences found in this sample. The chain is built from TRBV27 and TRBJ1-4; TRBD1 might be the D (5 bases). CDR1 is MNHEY and CDR2 is SMNVEV in the germline V gene (reference sequence). The CDR3 totals 15 residues. V was trimmed by 2 bases and J by 0 bases, leaving 7 bases between them. The CDR3 loop is CASSLRQSTNEKLFF. Written as DNA, the CDR3 is TGTGCCAGCAGTTTAAGACAGTCAACTAATGAAAAACTGTTTTTT.

This chain connects TRBV6-2 or TRBV6-3 to TRBJ1-5; 11 positions match TRBD1. Unmatched junction bases numbered 4, after V lost 2 bases and J lost 7 bases. The length of the CDR3 is 15 residues. CDR1 and CDR2 (germline): MNHEY, SVGEGT. The CDR3 here is CASSYGQGASQPQHF. CDR3 bases: TGTGCCAGCAGTTACGGACAGGGGGCCTCCCAGCCCCAGCATTTT.

The rearrangement uses TRBV7-3 and TRBJ1-6; D gene unclear. The CDR3 totals 13 residues. Deletions cut 5 bases from V and 8 bases from J, with 10 bases between. From germline, CDR1 is SGHTA and CDR2 FQGTGA. The CDR3 is CASSPAPDSPLHF. The CDR3, as DNA: TGTGCCAGCAGCCCCGCCCCGGATTCACCCCTCCACTTT.

This clone has more than one count but fewer than ten. This sequence joins TRBV3-1 (or the pseudogene TRBV3-2) and TRBJ2-7; 7 nucleotides line up with TRBD2. The CDR3 has 15 residues. CDR1 and CDR2 (germline): LGHDT, YNNKEL (reference sequence). The J segment lost 2 bases and the V segment lost 1 base, leaving 5 bases of the junction unmatched. Written as DNA, the CDR3 is TGTGCCAGCAGCCAAGGGTTAGCGGGTCCCTACGAGCAGTACTTC. Its protein is CASSQGLAGPYEQYF.